This TCR beta chain comes out of a study of OX40 agonist ivuxolimab in advanced cancers. Regarding the research as a whole: Ivuxolimab, which targeted the costimulatory receptor OX40 (CD134), was an agonistic, fully human IgG2 monoclonal antibody. Peripheral TCRbeta sequencing was intended to test whether TCR sequence diversity was altered and clonal T-cell expansion was caused by ivuxolimab. Patients were allowed to have had prior anti-PD-1, anti-PD-L1 or anti-CTLA-4 therapy, and approximately 40% of the dose-escalation patients had been treated with checkpoint inhibitors. Of the 50 to 55 patients in dose escalation, about 20 had hepatocellular carcinoma, about 15 had melanoma, 9 had renal cell carcinoma and 9 had head and neck cancer. A male proportion of roughly 85% and a mean age of roughly 55 years, ranging from about 20 to 80, were recorded for the dose-escalation cohort. The paper covers the monotherapy dose-escalation part of the phase I ivuxolimab trial, which included N of about 50 patients. Partial responses occurred in three dose-escalation patients, of whom one had hepatocellular carcinoma and two had cutaneous melanoma. Intravenous ivuxolimab was administered to patients every 2 weeks at six dose levels: 0.01, 0.1, 0.3, 1.5, 3 and 10 mg/kg. Findings and caveats that apply to the study as a whole: After ivuxolimab, CD8+ T cells had more expanded clones than CD4+ T cells on average. At doses from 0.1 to 3.0 mg/kg, clonal expansion was seen in both CD4+ and CD8+ blood T cells between baseline and week 6. In partial responders in the 0.1-3.0 mg/kg groups, normalized peripheral clonal expansion was found to be among the lowest, especially among CD8+ T cells. Antigen specificity was not determined for the clonally expanded peripheral T cells. Low levels of normalized T-cell clonal expansion were also seen in some patients who did not respond.

The germline V gene (reference sequence) yields GTSNPN for CDR1 and SVGIG for CDR2. Here V drops 7 bases and J drops 5 bases, and the junction holds 8 bases not matched to any gene. The CDR3, cysteine through phenylalanine, is 14 amino acids long. Just CDR3 DNA is preserved here, 42 bases in frame from base 1. Genomic DNA was isolated from the sorted cells so that the TCRbeta CDR3 region could be sequenced. The immunoSEQ Assay was used to sequence the TCRbeta CDR3 regions. The clones in this table, taken by TCRdb from immuneACCESS, are in-frame only. Not every clone is retained; where verified, under half of the shortfall comes from an unresolved V gene, and the cause of the rest is unknown. This sample holds over 65,000 clones; over 80% were observed only once. The top ten clonotypes cover around 0.5% of the sample. Of note for this clone: The clone's antigen remains unknown. No base-level quality is on record; no much larger clone is a single base apart.

The trial excluded patients who had a history of autoimmune disease or who were on systemic immunosuppression. Peripheral blood for TCR sequencing was collected from all dose cohorts at baseline, on cycle 4 day 1, and on cycle 7 day 1. The samples were taken from a phase I, first-in-human, multicenter, open-label dose-escalation trial of ivuxolimab. Adults with locally advanced or metastatic head and neck squamous cell, hepatocellular, melanoma or renal cell carcinoma were enrolled in the trial. Before TCR sequencing, CD4+ T cells and CD8+ T cells from peripheral blood were sorted into separate populations.

Here the chain combines TRBV30 and TRBJ2-5; 12 central bases correspond to TRBD2. The sequenced sample was CD4+ or CD8+ T cells sorted from blood, obtained in a trial of the OX40 agonist ivuxolimab. The sequence was collected from an adult with an advanced solid tumor such as melanoma, head and neck, liver or kidney cancer. The sequenced DNA: TGTGCCTCCCGGACTAGCGGGACCAGGGAGACCCAGTACTTC. Its translation is CASRTSGTRETQYF.